The 13 T cell receptor beta chains reported below all come from one sample, sequenced in a study of cytomegalovirus exposure and HLA in healthy donors. The PCR contained 60 Vbeta and 13 Jbeta primers. The data were produced by immunoSEQ multiplex PCR, yet TCRdb's version contains in-frame clones alone and is incomplete. This repertoire shows 74,000 or so clones, 77% found once; its top ten account for 2.5% to 3.5%. Sequenced input: PBMCs. These receptors came from a man in his fifties in good health and CMV-seropositive.

V is TRBV5-8 and J is TRBJ2-7; 7 bases match TRBD2. The CDR3 is 14 amino acids. With 2 bases clipped from V and 1 base from J, the junction kept 3 bases outside the gene matches. Germline V lookup: CDR1 SGHTS, CDR2 YDEGEE. As DNA, the CDR3 is TGTGCCAGCAGCTTAGCGGGGCCATCCTACGAGCAGTACTTC. Its protein is CASSLAGPSYEQYF.

The chain combines TRBV5-6 with TRBJ2-7, with 9 bases matching TRBD1. CDR1 is SGHDT, CDR2 YYEEEE, per germline. The CDR3 totals 14 residues. The ends lost 2 bases at V and 11 bases at J; junction bases unmatched: 11. Here the CDR3 DNA reads TGTGCCAGCAGCTTACCGGGACAGGGCATTAATAAGTACTTC. Translated: CASSLPGQGINKYF.

The chain is built from TRBV4-1 and TRBJ1-1; 8 nucleotides agree with TRBD1. CDR3 length: 14 residues. Trimming at V came to 2 bases and at J to 4 bases, leaving 3 bases not matched to a gene. The germline V gene encodes CDR1 MGHRA and CDR2 YSYEKL. The CDR3 sequence: CASSQQGAITEAFF. In nucleotides, the CDR3 is TGCGCCAGCAGCCAACAGGGGGCGATCACTGAAGCTTTCTTT.

The chain employs TRBV11-3 and TRBJ2-7, with D possibly being TRBD2 (5 bases). The CDR3 runs 12 residues. V was pared by 5 bases and J by 7 bases, with 12 bases between. Germline CDR1 and CDR2: SGHNT and YENEEA. The DNA of the CDR3 is TGTGCCAGCAGCCCCGGGGTCGGGGAGCAGTACTTC. It translates to CASSPGVGEQYF. The entire variable domain, with the rest obtained from reference TRBV11-3 and TRBJ2-7, is as follows: EAGVVQSPRYKIIEKKQPVAFWCNPISGHNTLYWYLQNLGQGPELLIRYENEEAVDDSQLPKDRFSAERLKGVDSTLKIQPAELGDSAVYLCASSPGVGEQYFGPGTRLTVT.

This sequence joins TRBV7-9 and TRBJ2-3, with a possible D match to TRBD2 (6 bases). The germline V and J ends were trimmed by 5 bases and 2 bases, with 14 bases remaining between them. The CDR3 consists of 15 residues. Looked up from germline, CDR1 is SEHNR and CDR2 is FQNEAQ (reference sequence). The CDR3 nucleotides are TGTGCCAGCAGCCCGCTGGAGGGGATCACAGATACGCAGTATTTT. Protein: CASSPLEGITDTQYF.

The chain carries TRBV27 and TRBJ2-1; maybe TRBD2 (5 bases). CDR3 length: 15 amino acids. V was cut by 3 bases and J by 5 bases, with 14 bases left in between. CDR1 is MNHEY, CDR2 SMNVEV, per germline (reference sequence). CDR3 bases: TGTGCCAGCAGTTTCTTCGCCGGACTTGACAATGAGCAGTTCTTC. It yields the protein CASSFFAGLDNEQFF.

A remark on this clone: Germline is not matched at one junction end, which may reflect a read error. Distinct nucleotide sequences in the sample also encode this CDR3. CDR3 residues: CASSLTSGSNTGELFF. The CDR3 DNA is TGCGCCAGCAGCTTGACTAGCGGGAGCAACACCGGGGAGCTATTTTTT. This sequence joins TRBV5-1 and TRBJ2-2; 11 bases map to TRBD2. This CDR3 region has 16 residues. Germline CDR1 reads SGHRS; CDR2 reads YFSETQ. Full variable domain (remainder filled in from reference TRBV5-1 and TRBJ2-2): KAGVTQTPRYLIKTRGQQVTLSCSPISGHRSVSWYQQTPGQGLQFLFEYFSETQRNKGNFPGRFSGRQFSNSRSEMNVSTLELGDSALYLCASSLTSGSNTGELFFGEGSRLTVL.

This clone came up once. This rearrangement joins TRBV7-3 to TRBJ2-1, with 10 bases lining up with TRBD1. The CDR3 covers 13 residues. The trim removed 6 bases at V and 10 bases at J, leaving 6 bases unmatched. Germline-derived CDR1 and CDR2 are SGHTA and FQGTGA. The CDR3 DNA reads TGTGCCAGCAGTTCCGGGACAGGGGTCGAGCAGTTCTTC. This sequence encodes CASSSGTGVEQFF.

Only a few counts were recorded for this clone. V and J are TRBV18 and TRBJ1-1, with a tentative D call TRBD1 (6 bases). V lost 2 bases and J 0 bases, leaving 7 bases between the germline ends. This CDR3 is 14 amino acids long. Germline assignment: CDR1 KGHSH and CDR2 LQKENI. The CDR3 DNA is TGTGCCAGCTCACCAGGGACACTGAACACTGAAGCTTTCTTT. It translates to CASSPGTLNTEAFF.

The chain is built from TRBV5-6 and TRBJ2-1, with 7 nucleotides matching TRBD1. Germline V gene sequence: CDR1 SGHDT, CDR2 YYEEEE. The CDR3 runs 13 residues. With V trimmed by 5 bases and J by 9 bases, 8 bases remained unmatched. CDR3 nucleotide sequence: TGTGCCAGCAGGAAAGACAGGGTGGGTGAGCAGTTCTTC. Its protein is CASRKDRVGEQFF.

The CDR3 region is CAWTGLQGTGVGTDTQYF. Here the CDR3 DNA reads TGTGCCTGGACCGGCTTACAGGGGACAGGGGTAGGAACAGATACGCAGTATTTT. The rearrangement joins TRBV30 to TRBJ2-3; 10 bases match TRBD1. The CDR3 is made up of 18 amino acids. After removal of 4 bases from V and 3 bases from J, the junction contained 16 bases not matched to a gene. Germline CDR1 and CDR2: GTSNPN and SVGIG (reference sequence).

There are a few counts of this clone. The chain combines TRBV30 with TRBJ2-6, with 7 bases lining up with TRBD1. The CDR3 contains 14 residues. The V segment lost 8 bases and the J segment 3 bases; nucleotides outside the gene matches: 7. The germline gives CDR1 GTSNPN, CDR2 SVGIG (reference sequence). CDR3 sequence reads: CAQKGAGGANVLTF. The CDR3 DNA is TGTGCCCAGAAGGGGGCGGGTGGGGCCAACGTCCTGACTTTC.

The V gene is TRBV11-3, the J gene TRBJ1-2; D gene unclear. Trimming pared 3 bases from V and 8 bases from J, leaving 19 bases between. This CDR3 has 15 amino acids. CDR1 is SGHNT and CDR2 is YENEEA in the germline V gene. This CDR3 is CASSFGDYGVGGYTF. The CDR3 coding sequence is TGTGCCAGCAGCTTCGGGGATTACGGAGTGGGGGGCTACACCTTC.